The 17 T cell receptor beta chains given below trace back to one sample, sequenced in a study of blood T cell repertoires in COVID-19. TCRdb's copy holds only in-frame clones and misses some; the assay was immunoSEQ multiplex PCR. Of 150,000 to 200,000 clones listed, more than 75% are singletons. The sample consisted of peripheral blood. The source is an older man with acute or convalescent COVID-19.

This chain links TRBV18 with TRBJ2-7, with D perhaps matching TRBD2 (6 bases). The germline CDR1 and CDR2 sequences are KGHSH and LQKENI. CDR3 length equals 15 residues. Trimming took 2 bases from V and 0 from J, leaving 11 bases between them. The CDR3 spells CASSPTGGPSYEQYF. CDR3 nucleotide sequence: TGTGCCAGCTCACCAACCGGGGGTCCCTCCTACGAGCAGTACTTC.

CDR3 protein: CASSVGQGKYEQYF. For the CDR3, the DNA is TGTGCCAGCAGCGTTGGACAGGGGAAGTACGAGCAGTACTTC. The chain uses TRBV9 and TRBJ2-7; 9 bases match TRBD1. Germline CDR1 is SGDLS and CDR2 is YYNGEE. The junction had 4 bases not matched to a gene; V was cut back by 2 bases and J by 4 bases. This CDR3 is built from 14 residues. The complete variable domain, with remaining parts taken from reference TRBV9 and TRBJ2-7, reads DSGVTQTPKHLITATGQRVTLRCSPRSGDLSVYWYQQSLDQGLQFLIQYYNGEERAKGNILERFSAQQFPDLHSELNLSSLELGDSALYFCASSVGQGKYEQYFGPGTRLTVT.

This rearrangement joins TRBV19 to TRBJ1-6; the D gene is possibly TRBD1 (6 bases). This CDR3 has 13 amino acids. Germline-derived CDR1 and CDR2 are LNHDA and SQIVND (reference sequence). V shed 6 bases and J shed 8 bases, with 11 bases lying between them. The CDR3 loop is CASSPDSHSPLHF. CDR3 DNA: TGTGCCAGTAGCCCGGACAGCCATTCACCCCTCCACTTT.

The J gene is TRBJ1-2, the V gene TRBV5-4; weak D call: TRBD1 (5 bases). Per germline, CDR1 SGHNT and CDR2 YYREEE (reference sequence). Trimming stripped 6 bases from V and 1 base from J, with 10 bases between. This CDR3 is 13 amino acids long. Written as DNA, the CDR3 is TGTGCCAGCAAGCAGGGTGATAACTATGGCTACACCTTC. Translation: CASKQGDNYGYTF.

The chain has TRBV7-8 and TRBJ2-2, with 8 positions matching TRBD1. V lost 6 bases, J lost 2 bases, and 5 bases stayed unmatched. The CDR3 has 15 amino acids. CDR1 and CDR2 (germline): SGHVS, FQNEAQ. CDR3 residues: CASSPGQGNTGELFF. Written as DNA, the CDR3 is TGTGCCAGCAGTCCCGGACAGGGTAACACCGGGGAGCTGTTTTTT.

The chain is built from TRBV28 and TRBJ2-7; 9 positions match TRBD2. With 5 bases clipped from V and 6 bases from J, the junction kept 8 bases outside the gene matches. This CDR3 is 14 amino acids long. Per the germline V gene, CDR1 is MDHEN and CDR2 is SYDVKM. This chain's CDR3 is CASSGLAGGAEQYF. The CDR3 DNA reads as TGTGCCAGCAGTGGGCTGGCGGGAGGGGCCGAGCAGTACTTC.

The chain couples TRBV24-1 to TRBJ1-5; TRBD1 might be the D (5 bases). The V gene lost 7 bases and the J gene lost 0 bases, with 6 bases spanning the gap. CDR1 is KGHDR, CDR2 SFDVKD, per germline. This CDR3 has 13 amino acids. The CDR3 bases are TGTGCCACCAGCCAGGGTAGCAATCAGCCCCAGCATTTT. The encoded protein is CATSQGSNQPQHF.

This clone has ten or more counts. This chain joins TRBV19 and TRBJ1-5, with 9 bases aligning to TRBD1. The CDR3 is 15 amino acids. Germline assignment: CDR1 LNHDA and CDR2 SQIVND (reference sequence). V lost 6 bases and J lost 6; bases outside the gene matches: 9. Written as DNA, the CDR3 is TGTGCCAGTAGGGACCACGGACAGGGGCGTCAGCCCCAGCATTTT. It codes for CASRDHGQGRQPQHF.

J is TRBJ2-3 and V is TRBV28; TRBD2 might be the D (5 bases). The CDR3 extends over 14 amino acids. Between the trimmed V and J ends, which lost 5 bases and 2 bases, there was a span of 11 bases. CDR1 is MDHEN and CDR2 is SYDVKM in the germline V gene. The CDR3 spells CASSPQRVTDTQYF. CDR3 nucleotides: TGTGCCAGCAGTCCTCAGAGGGTCACAGATACGCAGTATTTT.

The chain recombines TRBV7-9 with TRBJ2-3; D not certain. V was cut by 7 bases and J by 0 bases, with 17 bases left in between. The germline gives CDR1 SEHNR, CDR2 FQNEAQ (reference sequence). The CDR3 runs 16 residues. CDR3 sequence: CASTRTVMLSTDTQYF. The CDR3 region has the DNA TGTGCCAGCACCCGAACAGTTATGTTGAGCACAGATACGCAGTATTTT.

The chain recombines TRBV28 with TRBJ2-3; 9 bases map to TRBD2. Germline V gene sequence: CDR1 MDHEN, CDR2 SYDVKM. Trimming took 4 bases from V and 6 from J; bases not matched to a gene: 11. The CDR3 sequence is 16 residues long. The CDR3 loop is CASSSYGTSFADTQYF. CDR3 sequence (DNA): TGTGCCAGCAGTTCCTACGGGACTAGCTTTGCGGATACGCAGTATTTT.

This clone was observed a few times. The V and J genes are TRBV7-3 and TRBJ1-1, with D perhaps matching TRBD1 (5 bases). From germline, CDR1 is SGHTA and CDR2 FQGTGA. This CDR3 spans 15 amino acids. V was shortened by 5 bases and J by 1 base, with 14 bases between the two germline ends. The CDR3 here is CASSPQGYGNTEAFF. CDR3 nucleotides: TGTGCCAGCAGCCCCCAGGGTTATGGGAACACTGAAGCTTTCTTT.

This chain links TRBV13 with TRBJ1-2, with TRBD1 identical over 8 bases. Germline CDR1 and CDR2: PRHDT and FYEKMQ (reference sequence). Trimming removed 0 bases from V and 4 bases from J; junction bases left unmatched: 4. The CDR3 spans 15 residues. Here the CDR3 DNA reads TGTGCCAGCAGCTTAGGATCGGACAGGGTCTATGGCTACACCTTC. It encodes CASSLGSDRVYGYTF.

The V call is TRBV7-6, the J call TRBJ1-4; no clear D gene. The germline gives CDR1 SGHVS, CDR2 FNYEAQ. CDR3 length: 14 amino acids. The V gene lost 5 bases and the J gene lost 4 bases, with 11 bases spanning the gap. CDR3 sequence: CASSPGGDNEKLFF. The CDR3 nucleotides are TGTGCCAGCAGCCCCGGCGGAGATAATGAAAAACTGTTTTTT.

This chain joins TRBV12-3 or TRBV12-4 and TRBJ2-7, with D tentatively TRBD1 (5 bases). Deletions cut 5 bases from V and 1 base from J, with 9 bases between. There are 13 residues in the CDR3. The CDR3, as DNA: TGTGCCAGCAGTCCCCCAGGGTCCTACGAGCAGTACTTC. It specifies CASSPPGSYEQYF.

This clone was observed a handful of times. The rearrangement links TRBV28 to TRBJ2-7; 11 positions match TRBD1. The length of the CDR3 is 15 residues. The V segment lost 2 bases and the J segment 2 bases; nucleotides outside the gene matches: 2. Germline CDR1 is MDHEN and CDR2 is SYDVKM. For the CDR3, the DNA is TGTGCCAGCAGTTTACCGGGACAGGGGGCCTACGAGCAGTACTTC. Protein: CASSLPGQGAYEQYF.

As DNA, the CDR3 is TGTGCCAGCAGCTTAACGGGCAGGGGTCAAGAGACCCAGTACTTC. This codes for CASSLTGRGQETQYF. The J gene is TRBJ2-5, the V gene TRBV7-3; D might be TRBD1 (6 bases). This CDR3 contains 15 residues. The V gene's germline CDR1 is SGHTA and CDR2 FQGTGA. The V and J ends lost 0 bases and 2 bases respectively, with 10 bases between them.